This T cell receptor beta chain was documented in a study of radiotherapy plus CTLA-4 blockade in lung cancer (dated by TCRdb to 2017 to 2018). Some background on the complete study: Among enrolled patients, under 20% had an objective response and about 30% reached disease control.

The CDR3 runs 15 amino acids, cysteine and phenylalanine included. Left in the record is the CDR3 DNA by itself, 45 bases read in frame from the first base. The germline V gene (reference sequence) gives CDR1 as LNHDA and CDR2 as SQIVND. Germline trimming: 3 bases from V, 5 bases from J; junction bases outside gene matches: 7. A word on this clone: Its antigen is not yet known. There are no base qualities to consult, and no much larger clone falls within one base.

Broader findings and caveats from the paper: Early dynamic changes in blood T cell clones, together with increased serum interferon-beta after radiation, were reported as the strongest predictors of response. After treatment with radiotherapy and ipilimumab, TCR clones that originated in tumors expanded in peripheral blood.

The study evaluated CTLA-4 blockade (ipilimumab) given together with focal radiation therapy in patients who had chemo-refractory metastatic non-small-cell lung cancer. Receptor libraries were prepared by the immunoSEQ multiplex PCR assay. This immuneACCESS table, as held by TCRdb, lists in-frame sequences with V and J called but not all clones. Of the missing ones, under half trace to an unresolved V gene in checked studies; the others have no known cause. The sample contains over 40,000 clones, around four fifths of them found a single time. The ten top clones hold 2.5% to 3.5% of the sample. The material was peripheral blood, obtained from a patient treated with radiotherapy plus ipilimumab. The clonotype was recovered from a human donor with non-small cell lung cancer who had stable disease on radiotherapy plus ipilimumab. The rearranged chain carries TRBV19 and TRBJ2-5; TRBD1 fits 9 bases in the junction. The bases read TGTGCCAGTAGTATCACCGGACAGGGGTGGGAGACCCAGTACTTC. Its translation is CASSITGQGWETQYF.